A selection of T cell receptor beta chains follows, all from one sample in a study of shared clonotypes between healthy human individuals. Sequenced by immunoSEQ multiplex PCR; TCRdb stores in-frame clones only, minus some. The data contain millions of clones, 90% to 95% of them singletons. Sequencing was performed on naive CD4+ T cells from PBMCs. The source is a man aged 18-30 years in good health. Some clones in this sample may be carry-over from other donors' samples. Each CDR3 is given with its conserved first and last residue. A D gene is named only where the DNA matches it firmly. A clone size is listed for some rows: how often the clone was seen (once, few, many), or a class if it is expanded.

>-|TRBJ2-1|-|TRBV5-5
TGTGCCAGCAGCCTGGACTTTTGGTCAGGGTTCTTC
CASSLDFWSGFF
>-|TRBJ2-5|-|TRBV9
TGTGCCAGCAGCGTAGCCACCCAAGAGACCCAGTACTTC
CASSVATQETQYF
>TRBD2|TRBJ2-1|-|TRBV19
TGTGCCAGTAGTTACGCTAGCGGGGAGGGGAGGGGCTACAATGAGCAGTTCTTC
CASSYASGEGRGYNEQFF
>TRBD2|TRBJ2-7|-|TRBV5-1
TGCGCCAGCAGCTTGGCCGGGACTAGCGTCACCTACGAGCAGTACTTC
CASSLAGTSVTYEQYF
>-|TRBJ2-1|-|TRBV7-9
TGTGCCAGCAGCTTAGAACGGAAAGATGAGCAGTTCTTC
CASSLERKDEQFF
>-|TRBJ2-2|-|TRBV5-1
TGCGCCAGCAGCCCTGGAGACAGGTCCACCGGGGAGCTGTTTTTT
CASSPGDRSTGELFF
>TRBD1|TRBJ2-3|-|TRBV19
TGTGCCAGTGCAGACAGGGGAAGTTGGGATACGCAGTATTTT
CASADRGSWDTQYF
>-|TRBJ2-2|-|TRBV9
TGTGCCAGCAGCTCACGAGGTGCGAACACCGGGGAGCTGTTTTTT
CASSSRGANTGELFF
>-|TRBJ2-2|-|TRBV5-6
TGTGCCAGCACCTTAGCGGCCGACACCGGGGAGCTGTTTTTT
CASTLAADTGELFF
>TRBD1|TRBJ1-3|-|TRBV18
TGTGCCAGCTCACCGTGGACAGGGGGCGCGTCTGGAAACACCATATATTTT
CASSPWTGGASGNTIYF
>-|TRBJ2-7|few|TRBV11-2
TGTGCCAGCGCGAATAGCATATCCTCCTACGAGCAGTACTTC
CASANSISSYEQYF
>TRBD1|TRBJ1-1|-|TRBV6-6
TGTGCCAGCAGTTACCGAGGACAGGGACTAAACACTGAAGCTTTCTTT
CASSYRGQGLNTEAFF
>TRBD2|TRBJ2-3|-|TRBV5-1
TGCGCCAGCAGCTTGGCTAGCGGGAGTATTACAGATACGCAGTATTTT
CASSLASGSITDTQYF
>TRBD2|TRBJ2-1|once|TRBV6-1
TGTGCCAGCAGCATGATAGCGGGCAACAATGAGCAGTTCTTC
CASSMIAGNNEQFF
>-|TRBJ2-2|-|TRBV19
TGTGCCAGCCAGGATTTAGGAAGGGAGCTGTTTTTT
CASQDLGRELFF
>-|TRBJ2-3|-|TRBV7-3
TGTGCCAGCAGCTCCACCACCCTGACAGGATCAGCAGATACGCAGTATTTT
CASSSTTLTGSADTQYF
>-|TRBJ1-3|-|TRBV30
TGTGCCTGGGACGCTGCGGGAAACACCATATATTTT
CAWDAAGNTIYF
>-|TRBJ1-2|-|TRBV5-6
TGTGCCAGCAGCTTGTGGTATCAGGTTAACTATGGCTACACCTTC
CASSLWYQVNYGYTF
>-|TRBJ2-7|-|TRBV2
TGTGCCAGCAGTGAACAACAGAACCAAGCCTACGAGCAGTACTTC
CASSEQQNQAYEQYF
>-|TRBJ2-7|-|TRBV6-6
TGTGCCAGCAGTTACACCGGAGGTAGCTACGAGCAGTACTTC
CASSYTGGSYEQYF
>-|TRBJ1-2|-|TRBV6-1
TGTGCCAGCCAAAGGGAGGGGAACTATGGCTACACCTTC
CASQREGNYGYTF
>TRBD1|TRBJ1-1|-|TRBV18
TGTGCCAGCTCACTCAGGGGGGAGGAGGCTGAAGCTTTCTTT
CASSLRGEEAEAFF
>-|TRBJ1-2|-|TRBV19
TGTGCCAGTAGTTCCCGAGGGGTTAACTATGGCTACACCTTC
CASSSRGVNYGYTF
>-|TRBJ2-7|once|TRBV5-1
TGCGCCAGCAGCCCTCAAAGGGGCAGATCCATCTCCTACGAGCAGTACTTC
CASSPQRGRSISYEQYF
>TRBD2|TRBJ2-7|-|TRBV5-1
TGCGCCAGCAGAACTAGCGGGGCGAGCTACGAGCAGTACTTC
CASRTSGASYEQYF
>TRBD1|TRBJ1-1|few|TRBV6-5
TGTGCCAGCAGTCGACAGGGAAGAGCTTTCTTT
CASSRQGRAFF
>TRBD1|TRBJ2-7|once|TRBV7-2
TGTGCCAGCAGCTTAGGACAGGGAACCTACGAGCAGTACTTC
CASSLGQGTYEQYF
>-|TRBJ1-1|few|TRBV7-9
TGTGCCAGCAGCTTAGCGGGGTGGACTGAAGCTTTCTTT
CASSLAGWTEAFF
>TRBD2|TRBJ2-3|-|TRBV7-2
TGTGCCAGCAGCCTGATCCGCAGCGGGAGCAGCACAGATACGCAGTATTTT
CASSLIRSGSSTDTQYF
>TRBD2|TRBJ2-7|-|TRBV28
TGTGCCAGCAAAGGGACTAGCGGGACCGGGCCCTACGAGCAGTACTTC
CASKGTSGTGPYEQYF
>-|TRBJ2-6|-|TRBV7-3
TGTGCCAGCAGCCCTGGGGCCGGGGCCAACGTCCTGACTTTC
CASSPGAGANVLTF
>TRBD1|TRBJ1-2|-|TRBV28
TGTGCCAGCAGTTCAGGGGGTAGGTTCTATGGCTACACCTTC
CASSSGGRFYGYTF
>-|TRBJ2-5|-|TRBV5-1
TGCGCCAGCAGCTTGAGAGGGAACCCAGGGGAGACCCAGTACTTC
CASSLRGNPGETQYF
>-|TRBJ1-2|-|TRBV7-2
TGTGCCAGCAGCTTATCCGGAGACCCGTTTGGCTACACCTTC
CASSLSGDPFGYTF
>TRBD1|TRBJ2-7|-|TRBV6-6
TGTGCCAGCAGCAAACACAGGGGTACCTACGAGCAGTACTTC
CASSKHRGTYEQYF
>-|TRBJ2-2|once|TRBV6-1
TGTGCCAGCAGGGAACAGGGCAGCGGATGGGGCGGGGAGCTGTTTTTT
CASREQGSGWGGELFF
>-|TRBJ2-7|-|TRBV2
TGTGCCAGCAGTGAACCCCCCTCCGCGATCAGCTCCTACGAGCAGTACTTC
CASSEPPSAISSYEQYF
>-|TRBJ2-7|-|TRBV5-4
TGTGCCAGCAGCTTGGGGGCAGGGGGGTACGAGCAGTACTTC
CASSLGAGGYEQYF
>TRBD1|TRBJ2-7|-|TRBV15
TGTGCCACCGGTCTGCTACAGGGGGGCTACGAGCAGTACTTC
CATGLLQGGYEQYF
>TRBD2|TRBJ2-7|-|TRBV28
TGTGCCACCTTCCCTCTAGCGGGAGGGGATCGATCCGAGCAGTACTTC
CATFPLAGGDRSEQYF
>-|TRBJ1-2|-|TRBV28
TGTGCCAGCAGTTTAGAAATTAACTATGGCTACACCTTC
CASSLEINYGYTF